A selection of T cell receptor beta chains follows, all from one sample in a study of blood T cell repertoires in COVID-19. Libraries were prepared by immunoSEQ multiplex PCR; TCRdb keeps only in-frame clonotypes and omits some of them. The table records fewer than 200,000 clones, roughly four fifths of them present only once. Material: peripheral blood. The receptors were sampled from a woman at least 80 years old with acute or convalescent COVID-19. Both conserved end residues are part of each CDR3. The D gene is left open where the match is weak. Only some rows state a clone size, as once, few, many or a class for expanded clones.

once	TRBV5-6	-	TRBJ1-5	CASSLEGGIQPQHF	TGTGCCAGCAGCTTGGAAGGAGGCATACAGCCCCAGCATTTT
few	TRBV4-1	TRBD1	TRBJ2-5	CASSQNRGETQYF	TGCGCCAGCAGCCAAAACAGGGGAGAGACCCAGTACTTC
-	TRBV19	TRBD1	TRBJ1-1	CATTGDRWNTEAFF	TGTGCCACAACTGGGGACAGGTGGAACACTGAAGCTTTCTTT
-	TRBV3-1/TRBV3-2	-	TRBJ2-7	CASSPEAGTHPRSYEQYF	TGTGCCAGCAGCCCCGAAGCCGGGACACATCCCAGATCCTACGAGCAGTACTTC
-	TRBV28	TRBD1	TRBJ1-2	CASSGTDRGRFSNYGYTF	TGTGCCAGCAGTGGGACTGACAGGGGGCGCTTCTCTAACTATGGCTACACCTTC
-	TRBV6-5	TRBD2	TRBJ2-2	CATRLAARDTGELFF	TGTGCCACCCGACTAGCGGCTCGGGACACCGGGGAGCTGTTTTTT
-	TRBV7-8	-	TRBJ1-2	CASSRDGIYYGYTF	TGTGCCAGCAGCCGAGACGGTATATACTATGGCTACACCTTC
-	TRBV6-5	-	TRBJ1-1	CASRMTMNTEAFF	TGTGCCAGCAGAATGACAATGAACACTGAAGCTTTCTTT
few	TRBV14	-	TRBJ1-2	CASSRTDRNYGYTF	TGTGCCAGCAGCCGAACGGACAGAAACTATGGCTACACCTTC
-	TRBV20-1	-	TRBJ1-3	CSAQTGNTIYF	TGCAGTGCTCAAACTGGAAACACCATATATTTT
-	TRBV28	-	TRBJ2-7	CATISLAGNYEQYF	TGTGCCACCATCTCTCTTGCGGGGAACTACGAGCAGTACTTC
-	TRBV3-1/TRBV3-2	-	TRBJ2-3	CASSQVRGPTTDTQYF	TGTGCCAGCAGCCAAGTACGCGGCCCCACCACAGATACGCAGTATTTT
-	TRBV30	-	TRBJ2-7	CAEEVNYEQYF	TGTGCCGAGGAGGTAAACTACGAGCAGTACTTC
-	TRBV27	-	TRBJ1-2	CASSDTRWGYTF	TGTGCCAGCAGTGATACCAGGTGGGGCTACACCTTC
few	TRBV7-9	TRBD2	TRBJ2-5	CASSLAGTSGGGETQYF	TGTGCCAGCAGCTTAGCCGGGACTAGCGGGGGAGGAGAGACCCAGTACTTC
-	TRBV9	TRBD1	TRBJ1-6	CASSGRDRGNSPLHF	TGTGCCAGCAGCGGCCGGGACAGGGGTAATTCACCCCTCCACTTT
-	TRBV29-1	-	TRBJ1-1	CSARGNTEAFF	TGCAGCGCCCGAGGTAACACTGAAGCTTTCTTT
few	TRBV29-1	-	TRBJ1-1	CSVWGDPSEDTEAFF	TGCAGCGTTTGGGGGGACCCAAGCGAGGACACTGAAGCTTTCTTT
-	TRBV6-2/TRBV6-3	TRBD1	TRBJ1-1	CASSYYQGQGSTEAFF	TGTGCCAGCAGTTACTACCAAGGACAGGGCAGTACTGAAGCTTTCTTT
-	TRBV18	-	TRBJ2-5	CASSPTTVQETQYF	TGTGCCAGCTCACCGACGACAGTACAAGAGACCCAGTACTTC
-	TRBV9	-	TRBJ1-5	CASSVGAGRQPQHF	TGTGCCAGCAGCGTAGGAGCAGGGCGGCAGCCCCAGCATTTT
-	TRBV3-1/TRBV3-2	-	TRBJ1-4	CASSQEGQGKKKLFF	TGTGCCAGCAGCCAAGAAGGGCAGGGGAAGAAAAAACTGTTTTTT
once	TRBV6-5	-	TRBJ2-3	CASSYSGGGTDTQYF	TGTGCCAGCAGTTACTCGGGGGGAGGCACAGATACGCAGTATTTT
-	TRBV5-1	-	TRBJ1-1	CASSFLAEDTEAFF	TGCGCCAGCAGCTTTCTGGCTGAGGACACTGAAGCTTTCTTT
few	TRBV4-3	-	TRBJ1-2	CASSHRPQGDYGYTF	TGCGCCAGCAGCCACCGACCACAGGGTGACTATGGCTACACCTTC
-	TRBV6-2/TRBV6-3	TRBD2	TRBJ2-7	CASSPGLAESSYEQYF	TGTGCCAGCAGTCCCGGACTAGCGGAAAGCTCCTACGAGCAGTACTTC
-	TRBV7-2	TRBD1	TRBJ1-1	CASRQGGNTEAFF	TGTGCCAGCAGACAGGGGGGGAACACTGAAGCTTTCTTT
few	TRBV6-5	-	TRBJ2-7	CASSPTRDSSYEQYF	TGTGCCAGCAGCCCAACACGAGACAGCTCCTACGAGCAGTACTTC
-	TRBV7-2	TRBD2	TRBJ2-2	CASSLWRGGHANTGELFF	TGTGCCAGCAGCTTATGGCGCGGGGGGCACGCGAACACCGGGGAGCTGTTTTTT
-	TRBV7-2	TRBD2	TRBJ2-3	CASSPTSGGYTDTQYF	TGTGCCAGCAGCCCGACTAGCGGGGGGTACACAGATACGCAGTATTTT